The 28 T cell receptor beta chains given below trace back to one sample, sequenced in a study of radiation and T cells in renal cell carcinoma. This sample's time point: blood 2 weeks post-SBRT. Noted treatment: 15 Gy SBRT to primary tumor, nephrectomy 4 weeks later. Using immunoSEQ multiplex PCR, the repertoire was profiled, and TCRdb retains in-frame clones only, with some absent. The sample carries approximately 120,000 clones, around 81% recorded once. The starting material was blood, obtained from a patient whose treatment included radiotherapy and nephrectomy. All receptors come from a man between 50 and 59 years old with renal cell carcinoma.

Note on this clone: This specimen includes other DNA sequences encoding the same CDR3. The V and J genes are TRBV5-1 and TRBJ1-2; no firm D call. CDR1 is SGHRS, CDR2 YFSETQ, per germline. The CDR3 is 14 residues long. The V end was cut by 0 bases, the J end by 5 bases, with 11 bases between. CDR3 region: CASSLAVTVYGYTF. CDR3 in DNA: TGCGCCAGCAGCTTGGCCGTAACAGTTTATGGCTACACCTTC.

The chain recombines TRBV2 with TRBJ2-7; 7 positions match TRBD1. CDR1 is SNHLY and CDR2 is FYNNEI in the germline V gene. The CDR3 has 14 residues. V was pared by 1 base and J by 6 bases, with 6 bases of the junction left unmatched. The CDR3 region is CASSEGQGTGEQYF. The CDR3 DNA reads as TGTGCCAGCAGTGAAGGACAGGGAACCGGCGAGCAGTACTTC. The variable domain in full, completed from reference TRBV2 and TRBJ2-7, reads EPEVTQTPSHQVTQMGQEVILRCVPISNHLYFYWYRQILGQKVEFLVSFYNNEISEKSEIFDDQFSVERPDGSNFTLKIRSTKLEDSAMYFCASSEGQGTGEQYFGPGTRLTVT.

The rearrangement joins TRBV25-1 to TRBJ2-4, with TRBD1 matching 7 bases. Germline trimming cut 5 bases from V and 3 bases from J; bases unmatched to any gene: 1. The CDR3 length is 13 residues. CDR1 MGHDK and CDR2 SYGVNS come from the germline V gene. CDR3 DNA: TGTGCCAGCAGTAACAGGGGCAAAAACATTCAGTACTTC. Translated: CASSNRGKNIQYF. The entire variable domain, with the rest obtained from reference TRBV25-1 and TRBJ2-4, is as follows: EADIYQTPRYLVIGTGKKITLECSQTMGHDKMYWYQQDPGMELHLIHYSYGVNSTEKGDLSSESTVSRIRTEHFPLTLESARPSHTSQYLCASSNRGKNIQYFGAGTRLSVL.

The chain carries TRBV11-2 and TRBJ2-1; D remains unclear. CDR3 length: 12 residues. Germline loops: CDR1 SGHAT, CDR2 FQNNGV. V was clipped by 1 base and J by 10 bases, with 8 bases between them. CDR3 region: CASSLVSGEQFF. DNA for the CDR3: TGTGCCAGCAGCTTAGTGAGTGGGGAGCAGTTCTTC.

Notes on this clone: The same CDR3 arises from other DNA sequences in this sample as well. Written as DNA, the CDR3 is TGTGCCAGCAGCCGGGGACAGGGATCCTACGAGCAGTACTTC. Protein product: CASSRGQGSYEQYF. The chain is built from TRBV9 and TRBJ2-7; 9 bases are shared with TRBD1. V gave up 4 bases and J gave up 1 base; unmatched junction bases: 3. The germline CDR1 and CDR2 sequences are SGDLS and YYNGEE. This CDR3 is built from 14 residues.

V usage is TRBV2 and J usage is TRBJ1-2; TRBD1 might be the D (5 bases). From germline, CDR1 is SNHLY and CDR2 FYNNEI. The CDR3 length is 12 residues. The germline V and J ends were trimmed by 8 bases and 6 bases, with 13 bases remaining between them. The CDR3 DNA sequence: TGTGCCAGCGTACCAGACAGTCATGGCTACACCTTC. Its protein product is CASVPDSHGYTF.

The genes are TRBV6-1 and TRBJ1-5; D remains unclear. Germline V gene lookup returns CDR1 MNHNS and CDR2 SASEGT. V dropped 3 bases and J dropped 5 bases, with 8 bases sitting between them. The CDR3 length is 13 residues. CDR3 bases: TGTGCCAGCAGTGATAATCGAGATCAGCCCCAGCATTTT. Translated, it gives CASSDNRDQPQHF.

The chain joins TRBV5-4 to TRBJ2-1; D not resolved. The CDR3 loop spans 13 amino acids. V lost 2 bases and J 8 bases, leaving 11 bases between the germline ends. Germline CDR1 and CDR2: SGHNT and YYREEE (reference sequence). CDR3 in DNA: TGTGCCAGCAGCTTCGCCGGAGCCGATGAGCAGTTCTTC. Residues: CASSFAGADEQFF. The full variable domain, rest sourced from reference TRBV5-4 and TRBJ2-1, is ETGVTQSPTHLIKTRGQQVTLRCSSQSGHNTVSWYQQALGQGPQFIFQYYREEENGRGNFPPRFSGLQFPNYSSELNVNALELDDSALYLCASSFAGADEQFFGPGTRLTVL.

The J gene is TRBJ2-2, the V gene TRBV9; D is uncertain. The V and J ends lost 1 base and 3 bases respectively, with 4 bases between them. This CDR3 comprises 13 residues. Germline V CDR1 and CDR2: SGDLS, YYNGEE. CDR3 region: CASSVQYTGELFF. The CDR3 DNA follows: TGTGCCAGCAGCGTACAGTACACCGGGGAGCTGTTTTTT.

This clone occurred a few times. The CDR3 is CASSLIGRGLAGGIGNEQFF. The CDR3 nucleotides read TGTGCCAGCAGCTTGATAGGGAGAGGACTAGCGGGGGGAATTGGCAATGAGCAGTTCTTC. V gene TRBV7-6 combines with J gene TRBJ2-1, with 14 nucleotides matching TRBD2. The CDR3 runs 20 residues. The V segment lost 3 bases and the J segment 6 bases; nucleotides outside the gene matches: 16. Germline CDR1 reads SGHVS; CDR2 reads FNYEAQ.

In this sample, this clone turned up a few times. The CDR3 reads CASSLGRQGYAFF. CDR3 nucleotide sequence: TGTGCCAGCAGCTTAGGGAGGCAGGGATACGCTTTCTTT. This chain connects TRBV7-3 to TRBJ1-1; possibly TRBD1 for D (5 bases). Trimming pared 2 bases from V and 11 bases from J, leaving 15 bases between. Germline CDR1 is SGHTA and CDR2 is FQGTGA. The CDR3 spans 13 residues.

The V call is TRBV6-5, the J call TRBJ1-6; D ambiguous. Germline V CDR1 and CDR2: MNHEY, SVGAGI. The CDR3 spans 12 residues. The V end was cut by 5 bases, the J end by 14 bases, with 13 bases between. The CDR3 region is CASSGRSSALHF. In DNA, the CDR3 is TGTGCCAGCAGTGGGAGGTCATCGGCCCTCCACTTT.

This rearrangement joins TRBV29-1 to TRBJ2-5; 9 positions match TRBD1. The DNA end is more similar to TRBJ2-7, so the J call may be wrong. Per germline, CDR1 SQVTM and CDR2 ANQGSEA. This CDR3 comprises 13 residues. The CDR3, as DNA: TGCAGCGCCTGGACAGGGGTTTCGTACGAGCAGTACTTC. It encodes CSAWTGVSYEQYF.

In nucleotides, the CDR3 is TGCGCCAGCCGCCGGGGACAGGGTTACCAAGAGACCCAGTACTTC. This codes for CASRRGQGYQETQYF. The chain has TRBV5-1 and TRBJ2-5; TRBD1 aligns across 9 bases. Per the germline V gene, CDR1 is SGHRS and CDR2 is YFSETQ. The J segment lost 0 bases and the V segment lost 7 bases, leaving 7 bases of the junction unmatched. The CDR3 has 15 residues.

V usage is TRBV4-1 and J usage is TRBJ1-3, with 8 bases aligning to TRBD1. V shed 5 bases and J 5 bases; nucleotides not matched to a gene: 11. Per germline, CDR1 MGHRA and CDR2 YSYEKL. CDR3 length equals 16 residues. The CDR3 nucleotides are TGCGCCAGCAGCTACGCGGACAGGGTATTAAGAAACACCATATATTTT. This codes for CASSYADRVLRNTIYF.

The chain has TRBV4-1 and TRBJ1-2; D is undetermined. CDR1 is MGHRA, CDR2 YSYEKL, per germline. This CDR3 comprises 16 residues. Trimming took off 0 bases at V and 2 bases at J, with 13 bases between the two ends. The CDR3 here is CASSQDPLTENYGYTF. The CDR3 region has the DNA TGCGCCAGCAGCCAAGATCCCCTGACCGAGAACTATGGCTACACCTTC.

The chain recombines TRBV7-2 with TRBJ2-5; no clear D. Trimming removed 1 base from V and 1 base from J, with 13 bases in between. This CDR3 spans 16 amino acids. Germline values: CDR1 SGHTA, CDR2 FQGNSA. CDR3 DNA: TGTGCCAGCAGCTTAGGCTCAGGCCAGATCCAAGAGACCCAGTACTTC. This codes for CASSLGSGQIQETQYF.

This clone was seen only once. V usage is TRBV5-4 and J usage is TRBJ2-7; D is possibly TRBD1 (5 bases). CDR1 is SGHNT, CDR2 YYREEE, per germline (reference sequence). The CDR3 consists of 13 residues. V gave up 4 bases and J gave up 5 bases, with 13 bases separating them. CDR3 residues: CASSPNDSNEQYF. CDR3 sequence (DNA): TGTGCCAGCAGCCCCAATGACAGCAACGAGCAGTACTTC.

This clone appeared once. J is TRBJ2-2 and V is TRBV27; D gene uncertain. Germline V lookup: CDR1 MNHEY, CDR2 SMNVEV (reference sequence). The CDR3 loop spans 15 amino acids. V lost 3 bases to trimming and J lost 1 base, with 9 bases between them. The CDR3 is CASSFRSENTGELFF. In DNA, the CDR3 is TGTGCCAGCAGTTTCAGGAGCGAGAACACCGGGGAGCTGTTTTTT.

This sequence joins TRBV2 and TRBJ1-3; D gene ambiguous. Germline V gene data show CDR1 as SNHLY and CDR2 as FYNNEI. CDR3 size: 13 residues. V gave up 4 bases and J gave up 4 bases, with 8 bases separating them. The CDR3 region has the DNA TGTGCCAGCAGTGTCCAGCAGGGAAACACCATATATTTT. Protein: CASSVQQGNTIYF. The whole variable domain, remainder taken from reference TRBV2 and TRBJ1-3, is EPEVTQTPSHQVTQMGQEVILRCVPISNHLYFYWYRQILGQKVEFLVSFYNNEISEKSEIFDDQFSVERPDGSNFTLKIRSTKLEDSAMYFCASSVQQGNTIYFGEGSWLTVV.

V is TRBV9 and J is TRBJ2-1; D not resolved. Germline V gives CDR1 SGDLS, CDR2 YYNGEE. The CDR3 totals 12 residues. Trimming cost V 0 bases and J 5 bases, with 3 bases left between them. The CDR3 DNA follows: TGTGCCAGCAGCGTAGGAAACAATGAGCAGTTCTTC. Translating it yields CASSVGNNEQFF.

V is TRBV29-1 and J is TRBJ2-1; the D is unclear. Trimming removed 2 bases from V and 8 bases from J, with 13 bases in between. Per the germline V gene, CDR1 is SQVTM and CDR2 is ANQGSEA. The CDR3 is 13 amino acids. The CDR3 is CSVEPVPGHEQFF. The CDR3, as DNA: TGCAGCGTTGAACCCGTCCCTGGGCATGAGCAGTTCTTC.

CDR3 amino acids: CASSLPGLGATELFF. CDR3 in DNA: TGTGCCAGCAGTTTACCGGGACTAGGGGCGACGGAGCTGTTTTTT. This chain connects TRBV28 to TRBJ2-2; 8 nucleotides agree with TRBD2. Germline trimming cut 2 bases from V and 10 bases from J; bases unmatched to any gene: 9. Germline V CDR1 and CDR2: MDHEN, SYDVKM. The CDR3 is 15 residues long.

This clone has a handful of counts. V and J are TRBV5-1 and TRBJ2-1; D possibly matches TRBD1 or TRBD2 (6 bases each). CDR3 length equals 14 residues. CDR1 and CDR2 (germline): SGHRS, YFSETQ. The germline V and J ends were trimmed by 2 bases and 8 bases, with 14 bases remaining between them. In nucleotides, the CDR3 is TGCGCCAGCAGCTTAGGGGGGCCGGTGGATGAGCAGTTCTTC. Protein sequence: CASSLGGPVDEQFF.

CDR3 loop: CASSVEGYEQYF. The CDR3 bases are TGTGCCAGCAGCGTAGAAGGATACGAGCAGTACTTC. The J gene is TRBJ2-7, the V gene TRBV9; unclear D gene. Germline V gives CDR1 SGDLS, CDR2 YYNGEE. The CDR3 sequence is 12 residues long. Deletions cut 0 bases from V and 4 bases from J, with 5 bases between.

The chain carries TRBV5-8 and TRBJ1-6; 7 nucleotides agree with TRBD1. The CDR3 is 16 residues long. V gave up 1 base and J gave up 7 bases; unmatched junction bases: 8. Germline lookup yields CDR1 SGHTS and CDR2 YDEGEE. The CDR3 sequence: CASSLSFGGGNSPLHF. CDR3 DNA: TGTGCCAGCAGCTTGTCTTTTGGAGGGGGCAATTCACCCCTCCACTTT. Using reference TRBV5-8 and TRBJ1-6 for the parts outside the CDR3, the full variable domain is EAGVTQSPTHLIKTRGQQATLRCSPISGHTSVYWYQQALGLGLQFLLWYDEGEERNRGNFPPRFSGRQFPNYSSELNVNALELEDSALYLCASSLSFGGGNSPLHFGNGTRLTVT.

The V call is TRBV13, the J call TRBJ1-1; 8 nucleotides align to TRBD1. V shed 3 bases and J 10 bases; nucleotides not matched to a gene: 4. The germline V gene has CDR1 PRHDT and CDR2 FYEKMQ (reference sequence). The length of the CDR3 is 12 residues. CDR3 region: CASSLTGALAFF. CDR3 DNA sequence: TGTGCCAGCAGCTTGACAGGGGCCTTAGCTTTCTTT.

This sequence joins TRBV27 and TRBJ2-1; D gene unclear. The CDR3 consists of 15 residues. Between the trimmed V and J ends, which lost 0 bases and 2 bases, there was a span of 8 bases. Germline V gene data show CDR1 as MNHEY and CDR2 as SMNVEV (reference sequence). CDR3 residues: CASSLSSPTYNEQFF. DNA for the CDR3: TGTGCCAGCAGTTTATCGAGTCCTACCTACAATGAGCAGTTCTTC.